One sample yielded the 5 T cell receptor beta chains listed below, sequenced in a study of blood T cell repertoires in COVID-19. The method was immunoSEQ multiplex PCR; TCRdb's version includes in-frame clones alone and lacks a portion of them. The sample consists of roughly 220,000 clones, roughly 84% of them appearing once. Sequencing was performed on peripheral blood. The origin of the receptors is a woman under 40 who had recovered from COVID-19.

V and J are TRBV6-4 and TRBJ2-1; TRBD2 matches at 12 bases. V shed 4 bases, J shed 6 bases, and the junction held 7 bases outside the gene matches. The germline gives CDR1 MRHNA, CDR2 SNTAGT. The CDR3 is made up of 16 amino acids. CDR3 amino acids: CASSVSLAGGSNEQFF. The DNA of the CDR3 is TGTGCCAGCAGTGTCTCACTAGCGGGAGGTTCCAATGAGCAGTTCTTC.

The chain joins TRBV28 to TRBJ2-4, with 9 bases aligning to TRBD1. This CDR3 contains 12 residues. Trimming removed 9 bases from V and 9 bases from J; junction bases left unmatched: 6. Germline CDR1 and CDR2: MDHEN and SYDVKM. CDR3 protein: CASGQGYGIQYF. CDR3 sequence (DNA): TGTGCCAGTGGACAGGGGTATGGCATTCAGTACTTC.

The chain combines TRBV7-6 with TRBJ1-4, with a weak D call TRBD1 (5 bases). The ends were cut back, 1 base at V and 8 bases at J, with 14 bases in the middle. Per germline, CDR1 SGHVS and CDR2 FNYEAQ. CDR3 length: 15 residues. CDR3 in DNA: TGTGCCAGCAGCTTAGAAATCCAGGGTGGAGAAAAACTGTTTTTT. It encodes CASSLEIQGGEKLFF.

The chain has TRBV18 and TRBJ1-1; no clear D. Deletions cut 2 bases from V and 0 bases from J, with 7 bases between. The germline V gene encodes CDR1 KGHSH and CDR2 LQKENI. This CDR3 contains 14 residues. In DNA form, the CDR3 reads TGTGCCAGCTCACCAGGAGTTATGAACACTGAAGCTTTCTTT. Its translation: CASSPGVMNTEAFF.

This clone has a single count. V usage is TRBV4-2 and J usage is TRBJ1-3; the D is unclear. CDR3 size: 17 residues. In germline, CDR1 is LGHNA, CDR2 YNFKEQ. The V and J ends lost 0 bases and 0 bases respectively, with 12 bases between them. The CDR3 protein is CASSQEVPLSSGNTIYF. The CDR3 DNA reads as TGTGCCAGCAGCCAAGAGGTGCCCCTCAGCTCTGGAAACACCATATATTTT.